Each of the 22 T cell receptor beta chains below was sequenced from the same sample in a study of cytotoxic CD8 clonotypes in ibrutinib-treated CLL. TCRdb keeps only in-frame clones here, not all; method: immunoSEQ multiplex PCR. The table records approximately 84,000 clones, more than 70% of them present only once. The source material was PBMCs, sampled before ibrutinib treatment. The receptor source for this set is a human donor with chronic lymphocytic leukemia.

The chain recombines TRBV27 with TRBJ1-1, with 8 bases that match TRBD1. Trimming cost V 10 bases and J 1 base; bases outside gene matches: 8. The germline V gene encodes CDR1 MNHEY and CDR2 SMNVEV (reference sequence). This CDR3 is 14 amino acids long. CDR3 amino acids: CATDRTGPNTEAFF. The DNA for the CDR3 is TGTGCCACCGATAGGACAGGGCCGAACACTGAAGCTTTCTTT.

The V and J genes are TRBV2 and TRBJ2-7; TRBD1 is a possible D gene (6 bases). CDR1 is SNHLY and CDR2 is FYNNEI in the germline V gene. This CDR3 comprises 14 residues. The germline V and J ends were trimmed by 7 bases and 2 bases, with 15 bases remaining between them. CDR3 nucleotides: TGTGCCAGCAAATCCGACAGGTCTGCCTACGAGCAGTACTTC. Translating gives CASKSDRSAYEQYF.

This chain joins TRBV7-2 and TRBJ2-3, with TRBD2 matching 7 bases. This CDR3 has 14 residues. V gave up 6 bases and J gave up 4 bases; unmatched junction bases: 7. Germline V gives CDR1 SGHTA, CDR2 FQGNSA. The CDR3 DNA sequence: TGTGCCAGCAGACGGACTAGTTCTCCAGATACGCAGTATTTT. Its protein product is CASRRTSSPDTQYF.

The rearrangement uses TRBV27 and TRBJ2-1, with TRBD2 matching 9 bases. The CDR3 has 12 amino acids. Germline CDR1 and CDR2: MNHEY and SMNVEV (reference sequence). V lost 4 bases and J lost 12; bases outside the gene matches: 4. The CDR3 spells CASSSYSGRQFF. The CDR3 DNA reads as TGTGCCAGCAGTTCCTATAGCGGGAGGCAGTTCTTC.

This clone was seen only a few times. The rearrangement uses TRBV7-2 and TRBJ2-6; D is tentatively TRBD1 or TRBD2 (7 bases each). Trimming pared 5 bases from V and 0 bases from J, leaving 11 bases between. This CDR3 has 16 residues. Germline-derived CDR1 and CDR2 are SGHTA and FQGNSA. The CDR3 here is CASSPRGGSGANVLTF. DNA for the CDR3: TGTGCCAGCAGCCCCAGGGGGGGCTCTGGGGCCAACGTCCTGACTTTC.

This sequence joins TRBV20-1 and TRBJ1-2, with D unresolved. CDR3 length: 11 residues. CDR1 is DFQATT, CDR2 SNEGSKA, per germline (reference sequence). Trimming took off 5 bases at V and 8 bases at J, with 12 bases between the two ends. In DNA, the CDR3 is TGCAGTGCTGGAGGGCAGACCGGCTACACCTTC. Amino acid sequence: CSAGGQTGYTF.

The V gene is TRBV30, the J gene TRBJ2-1; the D is unclear. Per the germline V gene, CDR1 is GTSNPN and CDR2 is SVGIG (reference sequence). The V gene lost 3 bases and the J gene lost 0 bases, with 12 bases spanning the gap. There are 15 residues in the CDR3. CDR3 residues: CAWRQSLSSYNEQFF. The CDR3 coding sequence is TGTGCCTGGAGGCAAAGTCTGAGCTCCTACAATGAGCAGTTCTTC.

The rearrangement joins TRBV5-1 to TRBJ1-5; D is uncertain. V lost 0 bases to trimming and J lost 4 bases, with 11 bases between them. The CDR3 has 15 amino acids. The germline CDR1 and CDR2 sequences are SGHRS and YFSETQ. CDR3 sequence (DNA): TGCGCCAGCAGCTTGGATGGGGTAAGGAATCAGCCCCAGCATTTT. Translating it yields CASSLDGVRNQPQHF.

CDR3 coding DNA: TGTGCCAGTAGTATAGTTTACGGCAGGGGGACCTCCTACAATGAGCAGTTCTTC. Its translation: CASSIVYGRGTSYNEQFF. The gene calls are TRBV19 and TRBJ2-1; 7 positions agree with TRBD1. The junction had 9 bases not matched to a gene; V was cut back by 1 base and J by 0 bases. The germline CDR1 and CDR2 sequences are LNHDA and SQIVND (reference sequence). This CDR3 has 18 amino acids.

V gene TRBV11-2 combines with J gene TRBJ2-7; D call uncertain. Per the germline V gene, CDR1 is SGHAT and CDR2 is FQNNGV. Trimming removed 5 bases from V and 2 bases from J, with 13 bases in between. The CDR3 sequence is 14 residues long. The CDR3 is CASSRWPLTYEQYF. The CDR3 coding sequence is TGTGCCAGCAGCCGGTGGCCTCTCACCTACGAGCAGTACTTC.

This clone was picked up one time. The V gene is TRBV30, the J gene TRBJ2-3; 8 positions agree with TRBD1. Germline CDR1 is GTSNPN and CDR2 is SVGIG (reference sequence). The CDR3 extends over 15 amino acids. J lost 6 bases, V lost 3 bases, and 11 bases had no gene match. The CDR3 spells CAWRRTGSIADTQYF. CDR3 in DNA: TGTGCCTGGAGACGGACAGGGTCGATAGCGGATACGCAGTATTTT.

The chain is built from TRBV11-3 and TRBJ2-7, with D possibly being TRBD1 (5 bases). Trimming cost V 2 bases and J 6 bases, with 14 bases left between them. CDR3 size: 14 residues. From germline, CDR1 is SGHNT and CDR2 YENEEA. The CDR3 DNA reads as TGTGCCAGCAGCTTATATCACGGACACCGCGAGCAGTACTTC. Protein: CASSLYHGHREQYF.

This chain links TRBV12-5 with TRBJ2-2; D not certain. The CDR3 extends over 14 amino acids. V gave up 1 base and J gave up 4 bases, with 7 bases separating them. The germline CDR1 and CDR2 sequences are LGHNT and FRNRAP. The CDR3, as DNA: TGTGCTAGTGGTTTGGCCACCTTCACCGGGGAGCTGTTTTTT. Its protein is CASGLATFTGELFF.

V is TRBV11-2 and J is TRBJ2-1; 8 nucleotides agree with TRBD2. The CDR3 consists of 16 residues. The trim removed 5 bases at V and 0 bases at J, leaving 6 bases unmatched. Germline values: CDR1 SGHAT, CDR2 FQNNGV. As DNA, the CDR3 is TGTGCCAGCAGCCCCCGGACTAGCTTCTCCTACAATGAGCAGTTCTTC. As protein: CASSPRTSFSYNEQFF.

The J gene is TRBJ2-7, the V gene TRBV7-8; D perhaps matches TRBD2 (5 bases). Trimming took off 8 bases at V and 0 bases at J, with 11 bases between the two ends. CDR1 and CDR2 (germline): SGHVS, FQNEAQ. The length of the CDR3 is 13 residues. CDR3 bases: TGTGCCAGCGGAGAGCGGAACTCCTACGAGCAGTACTTC. Encoded protein: CASGERNSYEQYF.

This sequence joins TRBV5-6 and TRBJ1-4, with 7 bases identical to TRBD1. The CDR3 sequence is 17 residues long. The junction had 15 bases not matched to a gene; V was cut back by 6 bases and J by 4 bases. From germline, CDR1 is SGHDT and CDR2 YYEEEE. The CDR3 spells CASTLGGTGEYNEKLFF. DNA for the CDR3: TGTGCCAGCACCCTTGGTGGAACAGGGGAATATAATGAAAAACTGTTTTTT.

The gene calls are TRBV4-1 and TRBJ2-1, with TRBD2 identical over 14 bases. Trimming at V came to 1 base and at J to 1 base, leaving 6 bases not matched to a gene. There are 19 residues in the CDR3. CDR1 is MGHRA, CDR2 YSYEKL, per germline. The CDR3 region has the DNA TGCGCCAGCAGCCAAGGTTGGACTAGCGGGAGGAGATCCTACAATGAGCAGTTCTTC. Its protein product is CASSQGWTSGRRSYNEQFF.

This clone has just one count. This chain connects TRBV4-1 to TRBJ2-5, with TRBD2 as a possible D gene (6 bases). V was clipped by 4 bases and J by 3 bases, with 12 bases between them. This CDR3 comprises 14 residues. Looked up from germline, CDR1 is MGHRA and CDR2 is YSYEKL. Written as DNA, the CDR3 is TGCGCCAGCAGCCCCCGGCCGGGGGAAGAGACCCAGTACTTC. It codes for CASSPRPGEETQYF.

CDR3 loop: CASSPGQGGTYEQYF. The CDR3 coding sequence is TGTGCCAGCAGTCCGGGACAGGGAGGAACCTACGAGCAGTACTTC. V usage is TRBV2 and J usage is TRBJ2-7, with TRBD1 matching 9 bases. This CDR3 region has 15 residues. Germline CDR1 reads SNHLY; CDR2 reads FYNNEI. With V trimmed by 5 bases and J by 2 bases, 7 bases remained unmatched.

Note on this clone: Different DNA sequences within this sample yield the same CDR3. The chain joins TRBV7-3 to TRBJ2-1; D gene unclear. Germline V gene data show CDR1 as SGHTA and CDR2 as FQGTGA. V was clipped by 1 base and J by 8 bases, with 15 bases between them. This CDR3 spans 15 amino acids. The CDR3 nucleotides are TGTGCCAGCAGCTTAAGTCCACTCGGTAGGGATGAGCAGTTCTTC. This sequence encodes CASSLSPLGRDEQFF.

This chain joins TRBV5-4 and TRBJ2-3, with 8 bases lining up with TRBD1. V dropped 4 bases and J dropped 2; count of bases not matched to a gene: 21. Germline-derived CDR1 and CDR2 are SGHNT and YYREEE (reference sequence). This CDR3 comprises 20 residues. CDR3 in amino acids: CASSAHRRSASGGVTDTQYF. Here the CDR3 DNA reads TGTGCCAGCAGCGCCCACCGCCGGTCGGCCTCAGGGGGCGTCACAGATACGCAGTATTTT.

J is TRBJ1-2 and V is TRBV27, with D perhaps TRBD1 (5 bases). The CDR3 extends over 15 amino acids. V was shortened by 5 bases and J by 0 bases, with 13 bases between the two germline ends. Germline V gene data show CDR1 as MNHEY and CDR2 as SMNVEV (reference sequence). DNA for the CDR3: TGTGCCAGCAGTCCCGACAGAGACCCTAACTATGGCTACACCTTC. Translation gives CASSPDRDPNYGYTF.